One TCR beta chain is described in this entry. PCR was performed a second time for roughly 6 to 12 cycles using a sample-barcoded 5' primer and a J-beta primer mix. TCRdb reprocessed the 5' RACE reads via MiXCR and lists one record per CDR3 protein. The sample shows around 800,000 distinct CDR3 sequences, under 30% of them seen only once. The data derive from a study of blood T cells in healthy people across ages. The CDR3 totals 14 residues. Trimming cost V 7 bases and J 4 bases; bases outside gene matches: 7. Germline loops: CDR1 MNHNS, CDR2 SASEGT. The same specimen was also included in a second study, on T cells of mothers and their children.

The sequence was obtained from a boy under 18 in good health. Sequenced material: blood. The V call is TRBV6-1, the J call TRBJ1-2, with TRBD1 identical over 9 bases. CDR3 coding DNA: TGTGCCAGCACCGTGGACAGGGGCATCTATGGCTACACCTTC. Protein sequence: CASTVDRGIYGYTF.